The clone carrying this T cell receptor beta chain was found a few times. The CDR3 consists of 14 residues. Germline CDR1 and CDR2: MNHEY and SVGEGT. The V gene end was trimmed by 8 bases and the J gene end by 4 bases; junction bases not matched to a gene: 7. Sequencing libraries for TCR beta were prepared with iRepertoire HTBI primers and Arm-PCR of CDR3 regions. TCRdb reanalysed the multiplex PCR reads using MiXCR and keeps one entry per CDR3 protein. The table has 250,000 to 300,000 distinct CDR3 sequences, around a fifth seen once; the top ten hold around 50%. The record originates from a study of regulatory T cells in long-lasting Graves disease. Study-level information: More than 5 years of antithyroid drugs with positive TSH receptor antibodies defined persistent Graves' disease.

Time point specified: persistent/refractory GD, antithyroid drugs over 5 years with positive TRAb. PBMC RNA was the source of the TCR library. Material: peripheral blood mononuclear cells (PBMCs), obtained when the disease was refractory, from a patient treated with antithyroid drugs. This chain joins TRBV6-2 or TRBV6-3 and TRBJ1-4; TRBD1 matches at 7 bases. This receptor was taken from a female donor with Graves disease. The CDR3, as DNA: TGTGCCAGCGCCCAGACAGGGCATAATGAAAAACTGTTTTTT. It yields the protein CASAQTGHNEKLFF.